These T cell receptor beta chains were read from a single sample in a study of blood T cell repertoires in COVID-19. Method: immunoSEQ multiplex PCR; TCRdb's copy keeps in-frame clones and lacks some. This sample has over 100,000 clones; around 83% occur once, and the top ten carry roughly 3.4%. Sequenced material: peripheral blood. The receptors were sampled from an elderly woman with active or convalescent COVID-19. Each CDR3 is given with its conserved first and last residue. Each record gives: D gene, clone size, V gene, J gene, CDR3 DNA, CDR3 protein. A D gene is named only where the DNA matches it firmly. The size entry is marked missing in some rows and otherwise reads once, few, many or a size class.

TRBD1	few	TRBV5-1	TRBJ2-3	TGCGCCAGCAGCACGGGGACAGGGGAGGCAGATACGCAGTATTTT	CASSTGTGEADTQYF
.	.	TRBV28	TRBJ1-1	TGTGCCAGCACTCTGTTCACGGGTGTGCCTTTCTTT	CASTLFTGVPFF
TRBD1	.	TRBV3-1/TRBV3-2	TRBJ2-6	TGTGCCAGCAGCCAAGATCCGACAGGGATGGCTGGGGCCAACGTCCTGACTTTC	CASSQDPTGMAGANVLTF
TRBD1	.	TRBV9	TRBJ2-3	TGTGCCAGCAGCATAGGACAGGCTAGCACAGATACGCAGTATTTT	CASSIGQASTDTQYF
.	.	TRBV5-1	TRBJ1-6	TGCGCCAGCAGCTTGAGTAGCGCCAATAATTCACCCCTCCACTTT	CASSLSSANNSPLHF
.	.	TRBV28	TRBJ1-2	TGTGCCAGCATCCCAGGGTCTAACTATGGCTACACCTTC	CASIPGSNYGYTF
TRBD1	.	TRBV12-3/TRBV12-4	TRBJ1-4	TGTGCCAGCAGCCACAGGGGAAAACTGTTTTTT	CASSHRGKLFF
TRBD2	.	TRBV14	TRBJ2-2	TGTGCCCGCACAAGCGGGAGGGCCGACACCGGGGAGCTGTTTTTT	CARTSGRADTGELFF
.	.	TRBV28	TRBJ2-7	TGTGCCAGCAGTTTAGGGGGCGTTGACAGGTCGTACGAGCAGTACTTC	CASSLGGVDRSYEQYF
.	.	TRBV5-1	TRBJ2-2	TGCGCCAGCAGCCAAGACAGGAACACCGGGGAGCTGTTTTTT	CASSQDRNTGELFF
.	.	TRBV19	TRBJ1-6	TGTGCCAGTAGTGCCTTAATAGAACCCCTCCACTTT	CASSALIEPLHF
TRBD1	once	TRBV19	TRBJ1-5	TGTGCCAGTAGCCGCGGGACAGTTGGCGGGGTAGTCGAGCCCCAGCATTTT	CASSRGTVGGVVEPQHF
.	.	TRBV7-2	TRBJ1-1	TGTGCCAGCAGCCCCATTCAGGGGTCCGGGATGAACACTGAAGCTTTCTTT	CASSPIQGSGMNTEAFF
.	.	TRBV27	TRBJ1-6	TGTGCCAGCAGTTCAATATGGACAGATAATTCACCCCTCCACTTT	CASSSIWTDNSPLHF
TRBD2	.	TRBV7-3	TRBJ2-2	TGTGCCAGCAGTAGAGACGGGACTAGCGGGAGTCTAGACACCGGGGAGCTGTTTTTT	CASSRDGTSGSLDTGELFF
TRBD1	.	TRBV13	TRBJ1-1	TGTGCCAGCAGCCAGAGGACAGGCAAGAACACTGAAGCTTTCTTT	CASSQRTGKNTEAFF
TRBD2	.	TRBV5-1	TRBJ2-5	TGCGCCAGCAGCTTGTTGGGGCAGGGAGGGCAAGAGACCCAGTACTTC	CASSLLGQGGQETQYF
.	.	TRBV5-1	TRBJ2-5	TGCGCCAGCAGCAGTGGGGCAGGTCGTCAAGAGACCCAGTACTTC	CASSSGAGRQETQYF
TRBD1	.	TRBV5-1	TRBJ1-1	TGCGCCAGCAGCTCCCGACAGGGTCCCGGCACTGAAGCTTTCTTT	CASSSRQGPGTEAFF
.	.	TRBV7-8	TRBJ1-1	TGTGCCAGCAGTCTTAACTCAGGGTACACTGAAGCTTTCTTT	CASSLNSGYTEAFF
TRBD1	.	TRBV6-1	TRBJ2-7	TGTGCCAGCAGTGAAGGGATCGGGACAGGGGCCTACGAGCAGTACTTC	CASSEGIGTGAYEQYF
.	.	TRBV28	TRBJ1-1	TGTGCCAGCAGTTCCATGGACTTGGGCACTGAAGCTTTCTTT	CASSSMDLGTEAFF
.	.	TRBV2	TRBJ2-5	TGTGCCAGCAGTGTAATTAGGAGGGAGACCCAGTACTTC	CASSVIRRETQYF
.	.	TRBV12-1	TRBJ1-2	TGTGCCAGCAGCTCATTTAGCCACACTCATGGGGGACAGTTCGATGGCTACACCTTC	CASSSFSHTHGGQFDGYTF
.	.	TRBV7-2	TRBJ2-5	TGTGCCAGCAGCTTAGCGCGGCAGATCCAAGAGACCCAGTACTTC	CASSLARQIQETQYF
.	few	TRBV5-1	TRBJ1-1	TGCGCCAGCAGGGCCCTGAACACTGAAGCTTTCTTT	CASRALNTEAFF
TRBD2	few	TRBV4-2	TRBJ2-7	TGTGCCAGCAGCCAAGGACTAGCGTCGAGCTCCTACGAGCAGTACTTC	CASSQGLASSSYEQYF
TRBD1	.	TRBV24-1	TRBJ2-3	TGTGCCACCAGTGATCCCGGGACAGGGACGACCCATACGCAGTATTTT	CATSDPGTGTTHTQYF
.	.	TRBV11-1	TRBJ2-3	TGTGCCAGCAGCTTAGGGGGCCTTCAGGCAGATACGCAGTATTTT	CASSLGGLQADTQYF
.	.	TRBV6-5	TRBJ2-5	TGTGCCAGCACTAGTGGGGGACACCTTAGTAGTTCCCAGTACTTC	CASTSGGHLSSSQYF
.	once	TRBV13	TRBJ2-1	TGTGCCAGCAGCTCCGGCCCGGGGGTTTCCTACAATGAGCAGTTCTTC	CASSSGPGVSYNEQFF
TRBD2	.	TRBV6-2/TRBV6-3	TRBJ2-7	TGTGCCAGCAGCCTGACTAGCGGATCGTCCTACGAGCAGTACTTC	CASSLTSGSSYEQYF
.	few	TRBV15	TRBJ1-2	TGTGCCACCAAACCGGGACAAGGGTATGGCTACACCTTC	CATKPGQGYGYTF
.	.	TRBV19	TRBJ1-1	TGTGCCAGTAGTATAGATCTATCGAGAGAAGCTTTCTTT	CASSIDLSREAFF
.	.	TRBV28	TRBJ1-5	TGTGCCAGCAAATGGAGGCAGATTAACAATCAGCCCCAGCATTTT	CASKWRQINNQPQHF
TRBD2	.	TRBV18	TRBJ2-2	TGTGCCAGCTCACCACGACTAGCCCTCGACACCGGGGAGCTGTTTTTT	CASSPRLALDTGELFF
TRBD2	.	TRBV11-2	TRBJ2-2	TGTGCCAGCAGCCCGCGGGAGGTCGACTCCGGGGAGCTGTTTTTT	CASSPREVDSGELFF
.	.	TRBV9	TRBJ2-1	TGTGCCAGCAGCGTAGACCCCGTGGCTGAGCAGTTCTTC	CASSVDPVAEQFF
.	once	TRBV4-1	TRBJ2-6	TGCGCCAGCAGCCCTCGGACTACAAACTCTGGGGCCAACGTCCTGACTTTC	CASSPRTTNSGANVLTF
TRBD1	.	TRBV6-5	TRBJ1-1	TGTGCCAGCAGTTACTCGGGACAGGGGTTAGGGGCTGAAGCTTTCTTT	CASSYSGQGLGAEAFF
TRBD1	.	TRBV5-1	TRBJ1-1	TGCGCCAGCCGATTACAGGGGGCTAACGTAGCTTTCTTT	CASRLQGANVAFF
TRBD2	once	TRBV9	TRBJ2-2	TGTGCCAGCAGCCCGCGGACTAGCGGGAGTAGGAACACCGGGGAGCTGTTTTTT	CASSPRTSGSRNTGELFF
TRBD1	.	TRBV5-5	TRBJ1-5	TGTGCCAGCAGTCTACAGGGGGCAAATAGCAATCAGCCCCAGCATTTT	CASSLQGANSNQPQHF
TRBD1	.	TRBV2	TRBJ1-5	TGTGCCAGCAGCGAGACAGGGTTTCAGCCCCAGCATTTT	CASSETGFQPQHF
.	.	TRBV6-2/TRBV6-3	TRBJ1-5	TGTGCCAGCAGTTACGGGGGGAGCAATCAGCCCCAGCATTTT	CASSYGGSNQPQHF
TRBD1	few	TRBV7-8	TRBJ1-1	TGTGCCAGCAGCTTAGCCACGGGACAGGGGAACACTGAAGCTTTCTTT	CASSLATGQGNTEAFF
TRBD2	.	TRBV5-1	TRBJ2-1	TGCGCCAGCAGCTTGTCCCCTCTAGCGGGAGGAGGGAAACCCTACAATGAGCAGTTCTTC	CASSLSPLAGGGKPYNEQFF